This is a list of T cell receptor beta chains from one sample in a study of vaccination and CD4 T cells after COVID-19. What these receptors recognize is not known. TCRdb reprocessed the PCR reads with MiXCR, giving one entry per CDR3 protein. This sample has 10,000 or so distinct CDR3 sequences, with around 55% found just once. Sequenced: CD4+ T cells from blood, cultured in vitro. The receptors were gathered from a human donor who had recovered from COVID-19. Each CDR3 is given with its conserved first and last residue. A D gene is named only where the DNA matches it firmly. Some rows mark clone size as missing; the rest say once, few, many or name a class of expanded clone.

CDR3 protein: CASSVTQGAHGELFF
CDR3 DNA: TGTGCCAGCAGTGTTACCCAGGGGGCTCACGGGGAGCTGTTTTTT
D gene: TRBD1
clone size: -
V gene: TRBV6-1
J gene: TRBJ2-2

CDR3 protein: CASGDRGRLNEKLFF
CDR3 DNA: TGTGCCAGCGGAGACAGGGGGCGGCTTAATGAAAAACTGTTTTTT
D gene: TRBD1
clone size: -
V gene: TRBV19
J gene: TRBJ1-4

CDR3 protein: CASSKSGERTSGINEQYF
CDR3 DNA: TGTGCCAGCAGCAAAAGTGGGGAAAGGACTAGCGGGATCAACGAGCAGTACTTC
D gene: -
clone size: -
V gene: TRBV21-1
J gene: TRBJ2-7

CDR3 protein: CASSRTMTSVGNEQFF
CDR3 DNA: TGTGCCAGCAGTCGAACGATGACTAGCGTGGGCAATGAGCAGTTCTTC
D gene: TRBD2
clone size: -
V gene: TRBV6-2/TRBV6-3
J gene: TRBJ2-1

CDR3 protein: CASSSNRGDYGYTF
CDR3 DNA: TGTGCCAGCAGTTCCAACAGGGGGGACTATGGCTACACCTTC
D gene: TRBD1
clone size: -
V gene: TRBV12-3/TRBV12-4
J gene: TRBJ1-2

CDR3 protein: CASSQYRGHQPQHF
CDR3 DNA: TGTGCCAGCTCACAGTACAGGGGCCATCAGCCCCAGCATTTT
D gene: TRBD1
clone size: once
V gene: TRBV18
J gene: TRBJ1-5

CDR3 protein: CASSPVSGSYGYTF
CDR3 DNA: TGTGCCAGCTCACCAGTCTCAGGGTCCTATGGCTACACCTTC
D gene: -
clone size: -
V gene: TRBV18
J gene: TRBJ1-2

CDR3 protein: CSSSPDRANTEAFF
CDR3 DNA: TGTTCCAGTAGTCCGGACAGGGCAAACACTGAAGCTTTCTTT
D gene: TRBD1
clone size: -
V gene: TRBV19
J gene: TRBJ1-1

CDR3 protein: CASAQGPQETQYF
CDR3 DNA: TGTGCCAGCGCCCAGGGCCCCCAAGAGACCCAGTACTTC
D gene: -
clone size: -
V gene: TRBV7-8
J gene: TRBJ2-5

CDR3 protein: CSAKPLSGGARGYNEQFF
CDR3 DNA: TGCAGTGCTAAACCCCTTAGCGGGGGGGCCCGGGGCTACAATGAGCAGTTCTTC
D gene: TRBD2
clone size: -
V gene: TRBV20-1
J gene: TRBJ2-1

CDR3 protein: CASSEWQSYGYTF
CDR3 DNA: TGTGCCAGCAGTGAGTGGCAGAGCTATGGCTACACCTTC
D gene: -
clone size: -
V gene: TRBV2
J gene: TRBJ1-2

CDR3 protein: CASSEGFRDPYGYTF
CDR3 DNA: TGTGCCAGCAGTGAGGGGTTCCGTGACCCCTATGGCTACACCTTC
D gene: -
clone size: -
V gene: TRBV6-1
J gene: TRBJ1-2

CDR3 protein: CASSAGTVTEAFF
CDR3 DNA: TGTGCCAGCAGCGCCGGGACAGTCACTGAAGCTTTCTTT
D gene: TRBD1
clone size: -
V gene: TRBV7-2
J gene: TRBJ1-1

CDR3 protein: CASSFGTYLGTDTQYF
CDR3 DNA: TGTGCCAGCAGCTTCGGGACCTATCTTGGCACAGATACGCAGTATTTT
D gene: -
clone size: few
V gene: TRBV11-2
J gene: TRBJ2-3

CDR3 protein: CSARQLAGARETQYF
CDR3 DNA: TGCAGTGCTAGACAACTAGCGGGGGCTCGGGAGACCCAGTACTTC
D gene: TRBD2
clone size: -
V gene: TRBV20-1
J gene: TRBJ2-5

CDR3 protein: CASSLGFHNSPLHF
CDR3 DNA: TGTGCCAGCAGCTTAGGGTTCCATAATTCACCCCTCCACTTT
D gene: -
clone size: few
V gene: TRBV7-2
J gene: TRBJ1-6

CDR3 protein: CSVDCPGVGGRTKLNTGELFF
CDR3 DNA: TGCAGCGTTGACTGCCCAGGTGTCGGGGGGCGCACCAAACTGAACACCGGGGAGCTGTTTTTT
D gene: -
clone size: few
V gene: TRBV29-1
J gene: TRBJ2-2

CDR3 protein: CASRVSFGSPLHF
CDR3 DNA: TGTGCCAGCAGGGTGTCCTTTGGTTCACCCCTCCACTTT
D gene: -
clone size: -
V gene: TRBV2
J gene: TRBJ1-6

CDR3 protein: CASSGTGSRGYTF
CDR3 DNA: TGTGCCAGCAGTGGGACAGGTTCGAGAGGCTACACCTTC
D gene: TRBD1
clone size: -
V gene: TRBV2
J gene: TRBJ1-2

CDR3 protein: CASSRGLAFTDTQYF
CDR3 DNA: TGTGCCAGCAGTAGGGGACTAGCCTTCACAGATACGCAGTATTTT
D gene: TRBD2
clone size: few
V gene: TRBV6-1
J gene: TRBJ2-3

CDR3 protein: CASSDIGLAGDTDTQYF
CDR3 DNA: TGCGCCAGCAGTGACATCGGACTAGCGGGAGACACAGATACGCAGTATTTT
D gene: TRBD2
clone size: medium-sized
V gene: TRBV10-1
J gene: TRBJ2-3

CDR3 protein: CASSYHTGELFF
CDR3 DNA: TGTGCCAGCAGCTACCACACCGGGGAGCTGTTTTTT
D gene: -
clone size: -
V gene: TRBV11-2
J gene: TRBJ2-2

CDR3 protein: CASSLRGAQGYTF
CDR3 DNA: TGTGCCAGCAGTCTGCGGGGGGCGCAGGGCTACACCTTC
D gene: -
clone size: medium-sized
V gene: TRBV27
J gene: TRBJ1-2

CDR3 protein: CAPEHRNGPPQETQYF
CDR3 DNA: TGTGCCCCCGAACATAGGAACGGGCCCCCTCAAGAGACCCAGTACTTC
D gene: -
clone size: medium-sized
V gene: TRBV6-1
J gene: TRBJ2-5

CDR3 protein: CSHGLSGTDTQYF
CDR3 DNA: TGCAGCCATGGACTCTCAGGGACGGATACGCAGTATTTT
D gene: -
clone size: -
V gene: TRBV20-1
J gene: TRBJ2-3

CDR3 protein: CASSHRHEGTNEKLFF
CDR3 DNA: TGCGCCAGCAGCCACCGTCATGAGGGAACTAATGAAAAACTGTTTTTT
D gene: -
clone size: -
V gene: TRBV4-1
J gene: TRBJ1-4

CDR3 protein: CASSLGHTGELFF
CDR3 DNA: TGTGCCAGCAGCTTAGGACACACCGGGGAGCTGTTTTTT
D gene: -
clone size: few
V gene: TRBV7-9
J gene: TRBJ2-2

CDR3 protein: CASSLYGGPLDTQYF
CDR3 DNA: TGTGCCAGCAGCTTATATGGGGGACCCCTGGATACGCAGTATTTT
D gene: -
clone size: -
V gene: TRBV5-6
J gene: TRBJ2-3

CDR3 protein: CSARRGQRDEQFF
CDR3 DNA: TGCAGTGCTAGAAGAGGACAAAGGGATGAGCAGTTCTTC
D gene: -
clone size: -
V gene: TRBV20-1
J gene: TRBJ2-1

CDR3 protein: CASSESGRSNTEAFF
CDR3 DNA: TGCGCCAGCAGTGAGTCGGGGAGGTCGAACACTGAAGCTTTCTTT
D gene: -
clone size: few
V gene: TRBV10-1
J gene: TRBJ1-1

CDR3 protein: CASSAQGPYGYTF
CDR3 DNA: TGTGCCAGCAGTGCACAGGGACCCTATGGCTACACCTTC
D gene: -
clone size: -
V gene: TRBV27
J gene: TRBJ1-2

CDR3 protein: CASSLLLRTEAFF
CDR3 DNA: TGTGCCAGCAGCCTTCTGTTGCGGACTGAAGCTTTCTTT
D gene: -
clone size: -
V gene: TRBV11-2
J gene: TRBJ1-1

CDR3 protein: CASSFTGYTEAFF
CDR3 DNA: TGTGCCAGCAGCTTTACAGGGTATACTGAAGCTTTCTTT
D gene: -
clone size: -
V gene: TRBV5-5
J gene: TRBJ1-1

CDR3 protein: CASTPDWGVSQFF
CDR3 DNA: TGTGCCAGCACCCCTGATTGGGGGGTTTCGCAGTTCTTC
D gene: -
clone size: -
V gene: TRBV6-2/TRBV6-3
J gene: TRBJ2-1

CDR3 protein: CASSMGFLFQQAYGYTF
CDR3 DNA: TGTGCCAGTAGTATGGGCTTCCTTTTCCAACAGGCCTATGGCTACACCTTC
D gene: -
clone size: -
V gene: TRBV19
J gene: TRBJ1-2

CDR3 protein: CSATQRGYTF
CDR3 DNA: TGCAGTGCCACCCAACGTGGCTACACCTTC
D gene: -
clone size: -
V gene: TRBV20-1
J gene: TRBJ1-2

CDR3 protein: CASSLSPREYNSPLHF
CDR3 DNA: TGCGCCAGCAGCTTGTCACCCAGGGAATACAATTCACCCCTCCACTTT
D gene: -
clone size: -
V gene: TRBV5-1
J gene: TRBJ1-6

CDR3 protein: CASSGAGGTNANTGELFF
CDR3 DNA: TGTGCCAGCAGCGGAGCGGGGGGAACTAACGCGAACACCGGGGAGCTGTTTTTT
D gene: TRBD2
clone size: -
V gene: TRBV7-9
J gene: TRBJ2-2

CDR3 protein: CASSEQGASSIYGYTF
CDR3 DNA: TGTGCCAGCAGTGAACAGGGGGCGAGTAGTATCTATGGCTACACCTTC
D gene: TRBD1
clone size: -
V gene: TRBV6-1
J gene: TRBJ1-2

CDR3 protein: CASSEGTGRRTEAFF
CDR3 DNA: TGTGCCAGCAGTGAAGGGACAGGGCGGAGGACTGAAGCTTTCTTT
D gene: TRBD1
clone size: once
V gene: TRBV2
J gene: TRBJ1-1

CDR3 protein: CASSAGSHRGQFF
CDR3 DNA: TGTGCCAGCAGCGCGGGATCCCACCGGGGGCAGTTCTTC
D gene: -
clone size: -
V gene: TRBV7-8
J gene: TRBJ2-1

CDR3 protein: CSVRVVGNTEAFF
CDR3 DNA: TGCAGTGTTAGGGTGGTTGGGAACACTGAAGCTTTCTTT
D gene: -
clone size: -
V gene: TRBV20-1
J gene: TRBJ1-1